Below, one T cell receptor beta chain is given with its context. Germline CDR1 reads SGDLS; CDR2 reads YYNGEE. The CDR3 length is 16 residues. The trim removed 3 bases at V and 5 bases at J, leaving 8 bases unmatched. These data originate in a study of control samples from healthy donors and cancer patients. TCRdb's table, derived via immunoSEQ multiplex PCR, lists solely in-frame clones and lacks some. This sample carries 150,000 to 200,000 clones, 80% to 90% of them seen once, and the ten largest clones take around 1.6%. The chain links TRBV9 to TRBJ2-1, with 10 bases matching TRBD2. The sequence was obtained from a man aged 18 to 30 in good health. The sequenced sample consisted of blood. CDR3 protein: CASSAQSGGENNEQFF. The CDR3 DNA follows: TGTGCCAGCAGCGCCCAGAGCGGGGGGGAGAACAATGAGCAGTTCTTC.